A single sample gave rise to the 30 T cell receptor beta chains below, sequenced in a study of blood T cells in healthy people across ages. Together with a sample-barcoded 5' primer, a J-beta primer mix was included in a second PCR lasting about 7 to 12 cycles. Each CDR3 protein gets one entry after TCRdb re-called the 5' RACE reads with MiXCR. The sample has under 2,000,000 distinct CDR3 sequences; around half are singletons. Specimen: blood. Every receptor here comes from a woman aged 40 to 50 in good health.

Only a few counts were recorded for this clonotype. This sequence joins TRBV4-1 and TRBJ2-5, with D tentatively TRBD1 (5 bases). The V end was cut by 4 bases, the J end by 5 bases, with 14 bases between. This CDR3 is 14 amino acids long. Germline CDR1 MGHRA, CDR2 YSYEKL. The CDR3 region is CASSPQVGWETQYF. In DNA form, the CDR3 reads TGCGCCAGCAGCCCACAGGTGGGCTGGGAGACCCAGTACTTC.

This clonotype occurred a few times. The chain uses TRBV20-1 and TRBJ2-3, with a tentative D call TRBD2 (5 bases). The CDR3 has 13 residues. The ends were cut back, 6 bases at V and 1 base at J, with 11 bases in the middle. The V gene's germline CDR1 is DFQATT and CDR2 SNEGSKA (reference sequence). The CDR3: CSAQNGGTDTQYF. The CDR3 nucleotides are TGCAGTGCGCAGAACGGGGGCACAGATACGCAGTATTTT.

Here the CDR3 reads CATSEADEQFF. In nucleotides, the CDR3 is TGTGCCACCAGTGAAGCCGATGAGCAGTTCTTC. The rearrangement joins TRBV24-1 to TRBJ2-1; D is ambiguous. This CDR3 is 11 amino acids long. Germline lookup yields CDR1 KGHDR and CDR2 SFDVKD. The V end was cut by 4 bases, the J end by 8 bases, with 5 bases between.

The gene calls are TRBV4-2 and TRBJ2-1; 10 bases are a match to TRBD1. V shed 3 bases and J 5 bases; nucleotides not matched to a gene: 4. Germline CDR1 is LGHNA and CDR2 is YNFKEQ. The CDR3 extends over 15 amino acids. The CDR3 sequence is CASSHSGTGDNEQFF. In DNA, the CDR3 is TGTGCCAGCAGCCACTCCGGGACAGGGGACAATGAGCAGTTCTTC.

The gene calls are TRBV11-2 and TRBJ2-7, with 11 bases aligning to TRBD2. This CDR3 has 14 amino acids. V dropped 6 bases and J dropped 4; count of bases not matched to a gene: 5. CDR1 and CDR2 (germline): SGHAT, FQNNGV. Written as DNA, the CDR3 is TGTGCCAGCAGTTTACTAGCGGGGGTGTACGAGCAGTACTTC. It translates to CASSLLAGVYEQYF.

The chain joins TRBV16 to TRBJ2-4; possible D gene TRBD1, 8 bases. V gave up 0 bases and J gave up 13 bases, with 19 bases separating them. The V gene's germline CDR1 is KGHSY and CDR2 FQNENV. The CDR3 runs 15 residues. The CDR3 region has the DNA TGTGCCAGCAGCCAATCGGGTCAGGGGGCGGGAGAGCAGTACTTC. Translation gives CASSQSGQGAGEQYF.

The chain couples TRBV7-2 to TRBJ2-3; 7 nucleotides agree with TRBD1. The CDR3 extends over 16 amino acids. Germline assignment: CDR1 SGHTA and CDR2 FQGNSA. The V gene end was trimmed by 5 bases and the J gene end by 0 bases; junction bases not matched to a gene: 8. The CDR3 coding sequence is TGTGCCAGCAGCCGCCAAGGGGGCGGAAGCACAGATACGCAGTATTTT. It is translated as CASSRQGGGSTDTQYF.

The V and J genes are TRBV5-6 and TRBJ2-7; D may be TRBD2 (5 bases). V was shortened by 2 bases and J by 1 base, with 10 bases between the two germline ends. Germline lookup yields CDR1 SGHDT and CDR2 YYEEEE. CDR3 length: 14 residues. CDR3 bases: TGTGCCAGCAGCTTCTTGGAGGTGTCCTACGAGCAGTACTTC. The encoded protein is CASSFLEVSYEQYF.

V gene TRBV4-3 combines with J gene TRBJ1-2, with D unclear. Germline lookup yields CDR1 LGHNA and CDR2 YSLEER. The ends were cut back, 0 bases at V and 13 bases at J, with 15 bases in the middle. CDR3 length: 13 residues. The CDR3 loop is CASSQDLDLRCTF. The CDR3 coding sequence is TGCGCCAGCAGCCAAGATTTGGACCTGCGCTGCACCTTC.

Ten or more counts support this clonotype. The chain uses TRBV27 and TRBJ1-1; maybe TRBD1 (6 bases). The V and J ends lost 2 bases and 3 bases respectively, with 25 bases between them. This CDR3 has 19 amino acids. Germline CDR1 is MNHEY and CDR2 is SMNVEV (reference sequence). CDR3 nucleotide sequence: TGTGCCAGCAGTTTAAGGGTGGTGAGGGGTTCTCCAGGGGACACTGAAGCTTTCTTT. This gives the protein CASSLRVVRGSPGDTEAFF.

The chain is built from TRBV10-3 and TRBJ1-2; D possibly corresponds to TRBD1 (5 bases). The CDR3 spans 15 residues. V was trimmed by 4 bases and J by 4 bases, leaving 16 bases between them. Per the germline V gene, CDR1 is ENHRY and CDR2 is SYGVKD. The CDR3 coding sequence is TGTGCCATCAGTGGAGGGGCCCCCAAGGCCTATGGCTACACCTTC. Its protein is CAISGGAPKAYGYTF.

The chain's CDR3 is CASSQDQVGNTEAFF. In DNA, the CDR3 is TGCGCCAGCAGCCAAGATCAGGTCGGGAACACTGAAGCTTTCTTT. V usage is TRBV4-3 and J usage is TRBJ1-1; D not resolved. Germline V gene lookup returns CDR1 LGHNA and CDR2 YSLEER. V was pared by 0 bases and J by 1 base, with 9 bases between. There are 15 residues in the CDR3.

The chain links TRBV27 to TRBJ2-5; 7 positions match TRBD1. Germline trimming cut 6 bases from V and 0 bases from J; bases unmatched to any gene: 4. The CDR3 has 14 amino acids. Germline lookup yields CDR1 MNHEY and CDR2 SMNVEV (reference sequence). CDR3 coding DNA: TGTGCCAGCAGCCGTGGGACAGACCAAGAGACCCAGTACTTC. Translating gives CASSRGTDQETQYF.

This rearrangement joins TRBV2 to TRBJ2-1; 8 bases align to TRBD1. This CDR3 has 14 residues. V shed 8 bases and J 3 bases; nucleotides not matched to a gene: 6. The germline gives CDR1 SNHLY, CDR2 FYNNEI. CDR3 nucleotide sequence: TGTGCCAGCGGGACAGGTAACTTCTACAATGAGCAGTTCTTC. As protein: CASGTGNFYNEQFF. Full variable domain (remainder filled in from reference TRBV2 and TRBJ2-1): EPEVTQTPSHQVTQMGQEVILRCVPISNHLYFYWYRQILGQKVEFLVSFYNNEISEKSEIFDDQFSVERPDGSNFTLKIRSTKLEDSAMYFCASGTGNFYNEQFFGPGTRLTVL.

This chain links TRBV10-3 with TRBJ2-1; no firm D call. The CDR3 spans 12 residues. The ends were cut back, 0 bases at V and 9 bases at J, with 6 bases in the middle. Germline CDR1 ENHRY, CDR2 SYGVKD. Here the CDR3 DNA reads TGTGCCATCAGTGAGTCGTGGGGTGAGCAGTTCTTC. Translated: CAISESWGEQFF.

This clonotype has just a few counts. This chain joins TRBV27 and TRBJ2-5, with D unresolved. Germline V gives CDR1 MNHEY, CDR2 SMNVEV (reference sequence). The CDR3 is made up of 13 amino acids. Trimming removed 0 bases from V and 5 bases from J, with 7 bases in between. The CDR3 sequence is CASSLSLLETQYF. The CDR3 DNA is TGTGCCAGCAGTTTATCTTTGCTGGAGACCCAGTACTTC.

The rearrangement links TRBV5-1 to TRBJ2-5; D is unresolved. This CDR3 contains 14 residues. CDR1 is SGHRS and CDR2 is YFSETQ in the germline V gene. V was pared by 4 bases and J by 5 bases, with 15 bases between. This CDR3 reads CASSPALAGETQYF. Here the CDR3 DNA reads TGCGCCAGCAGCCCGGCACTCGCCGGGGAGACCCAGTACTTC.

Concerning this clonotype itself: A far larger clone is a single base away, which makes a read error likely. The J gene is TRBJ2-5, the V gene TRBV28; D ambiguous. Per germline, CDR1 MDHEN and CDR2 SYDVKM. The CDR3 sequence is 11 residues long. The CDR3: CACSLTETQYF. The CDR3 nucleotides read TGTGCCTGCAGTTTAACGGAGACCCAGTACTTC.

This clonotype was found many times. The chain carries TRBV12-3 or TRBV12-4 and TRBJ2-6; D unresolved. Trimming shortened V by 7 bases and J by 1 base, and 5 bases separated the two germline ends. The CDR3 consists of 13 residues. CDR3 amino acids: CASTRSGANVLTF. The CDR3, as DNA: TGTGCCAGCACCCGATCTGGGGCCAACGTCCTGACTTTC.

This chain joins TRBV20-1 and TRBJ1-2; tentative D call: TRBD1 (5 bases). Per germline, CDR1 DFQATT and CDR2 SNEGSKA (reference sequence). V lost 6 bases to trimming and J lost 8 bases, with 19 bases between them. The CDR3 contains 13 residues. CDR3 nucleotide sequence: TGCAGTGCGGAAGAGCGGGGGTTAGAAGGCTACACCTTC. It specifies CSAEERGLEGYTF.

This clonotype was counted a few times. The chain joins TRBV6-5 to TRBJ2-5; 7 bases line up with TRBD2. This CDR3 has 16 amino acids. Looked up from germline, CDR1 is MNHEY and CDR2 is SVGAGI. Trimming cost V 1 base and J 2 bases; bases outside gene matches: 7. In DNA, the CDR3 is TGTGCCAGCAGTTACTGGGAGGGGACGATACAAGAGACCCAGTACTTC. Its translation: CASSYWEGTIQETQYF.

The chain is built from TRBV7-6 and TRBJ2-5, with D tentatively TRBD1 (7 bases). Germline CDR1 and CDR2: SGHVS and FNYEAQ. The CDR3 has 16 residues. Deletions cut 5 bases from V and 6 bases from J, with 22 bases between. The CDR3 loop reads CASSSRRQGGTKTQYF. CDR3 nucleotide sequence: TGTGCCAGCAGCAGCCGTCGACAGGGAGGAACAAAGACCCAGTACTTC. Combining the CDR3 with reference TRBV7-6 and TRBJ2-5 gives the whole variable domain GAGVSQSPRYKVTKRGQDVALRCDPISGHVSLYWYRQALGQGPEFLTYFNYEAQQDKSGLPNDRFSAERPEGSISTLTIQRTEQRDSAMYRCASSSRRQGGTKTQYFGPGTRLLVL.

The chain has TRBV20-1 and TRBJ1-5, with a weak D call TRBD1 (6 bases). This CDR3 is 14 amino acids long. Trimming removed 3 bases from V and 4 bases from J, with 13 bases in between. The germline V gene encodes CDR1 DFQATT and CDR2 SNEGSKA (reference sequence). The CDR3 loop reads CSASYRAKNQPQHF. CDR3 coding DNA: TGCAGTGCTAGTTACAGGGCGAAAAATCAGCCCCAGCATTTT.

The chain couples TRBV4-1 to TRBJ2-1, with 8 bases lining up with TRBD2. Germline assignment: CDR1 MGHRA and CDR2 YSYEKL. The CDR3 runs 20 residues. V lost 0 bases to trimming and J lost 0 bases; unmatched junction nucleotides: 13. CDR3 amino acids: CASSQDWRGGSHYSYNEQFF. For the CDR3, the DNA is TGCGCCAGCAGCCAAGATTGGCGCGGGGGGTCCCACTACTCCTACAATGAGCAGTTCTTC.

The chain carries TRBV10-3 and TRBJ1-5, with 9 bases identical to TRBD1. Germline lookup yields CDR1 ENHRY and CDR2 SYGVKD. The CDR3 covers 12 residues. With 11 bases clipped from V and 4 bases from J, the junction kept 3 bases outside the gene matches. CDR3 bases: TGTGCCGTAGGACAGGGGAATCAGCCCCAGCATTTT. Residues: CAVGQGNQPQHF.

The chain has TRBV20-1 and TRBJ2-2; weak D call: TRBD2 (5 bases). The germline V gene has CDR1 DFQATT and CDR2 SNEGSKA (reference sequence). This CDR3 spans 11 amino acids. V was pared by 4 bases and J by 13 bases, with 13 bases between. This CDR3 is CSATRDIGLFF. The CDR3 coding sequence is TGCAGTGCTACCCGGGATATCGGGCTGTTTTTT.

The rearrangement links TRBV3-1 to TRBJ2-7, with 7 bases lining up with TRBD1. The CDR3 has 16 amino acids. J was trimmed by 4 bases and V by 0 bases; bases with no gene match: 9. Germline lookup yields CDR1 LGHDT and CDR2 YNNKEL (reference sequence). This chain's CDR3 is CASSQDGQVPGYEQYF. CDR3 nucleotide sequence: TGTGCCAGCAGCCAAGATGGACAGGTACCGGGGTACGAGCAGTACTTC.

The chain combines TRBV13 with TRBJ2-5; 8 bases fit TRBD1. V was pared by 2 bases and J by 11 bases, with 16 bases of the junction left unmatched. CDR1 and CDR2 from the germline V gene are PRHDT and FYEKMQ (reference sequence). The CDR3 loop spans 16 amino acids. The chain's CDR3 is CASSLRETDRVNEQYF. The CDR3 region has the DNA TGTGCCAGCAGCTTAAGGGAAACGGACAGGGTAAATGAGCAGTACTTC.

This clonotype was seen more than once but under ten times. J is TRBJ2-7 and V is TRBV9; 9 bases are a match to TRBD1. The CDR3 has 15 amino acids. J lost 6 bases, V lost 3 bases, and 10 bases had no gene match. Germline CDR1 reads SGDLS; CDR2 reads YYNGEE. The CDR3 loop reads CASSASPGTGTEQYF. The CDR3 DNA reads as TGTGCCAGCAGCGCGAGTCCCGGGACAGGGACCGAGCAGTACTTC.

Here the CDR3 DNA reads TGCAGTGCTAGAGACCTTAACGGGGCTACCTCCTACAATGAGCAGTTCTTC. This codes for CSARDLNGATSYNEQFF. V gene TRBV20-1 combines with J gene TRBJ2-1, with D perhaps given as TRBD1 or TRBD2 (5 bases each). This CDR3 is built from 17 residues. Germline CDR1 DFQATT, CDR2 SNEGSKA (reference sequence). Between the trimmed V and J ends, which lost 0 bases and 0 bases, there was a span of 15 bases.